Listed below are T cell receptor beta chains from one sample, sequenced in a study of PD-1 blockade in classical Hodgkin lymphoma. Sequencing used immunoSEQ multiplex PCR; TCRdb keeps in-frame clones, though not all of them. The data show 95,000 or so clones, with 65% to 85% seen just once and 10% to 15% held by the top ten. The material sequenced was peripheral blood mononuclear cells (PBMCs), taken at baseline. Every receptor here comes from a human donor with classical Hodgkin lymphoma. Each CDR3 is given with its conserved first and last residue. Not all rows give a size; the values are once, few, many and, for expanded clones, a class.

size,J,V,CDR3
.,TRBJ2-3,TRBV11-3,CASSPRQGSSDTQYF
.,TRBJ2-5,TRBV10-3,CAISESLTEETQYF
once,TRBJ2-7,TRBV6-1,CASSEVGGYEQYF
.,TRBJ2-1,TRBV21-1,CASSCGTSGRATEQFF
.,TRBJ2-7,TRBV28,CASRRSGTLDF
.,TRBJ2-7,TRBV9,CASSVGPGDYEQYF
.,TRBJ2-7,TRBV7-2,CASSPKGGSRSYEQYF
.,TRBJ1-5,TRBV7-9,CASSLAVINQPQHF
.,TRBJ1-1,TRBV18,CASSPQSGHTEAFF
.,TRBJ1-2,TRBV7-2,CASSILTAYGYTF
.,TRBJ1-5,TRBV10-2,CASSVNSNQPQHF
.,TRBJ1-4,TRBV19,CASSSQTNEKLFF
many,TRBJ2-7,TRBV10-3,CAISETEKQYF
.,TRBJ1-1,TRBV6-5,CASSLMGPNTEAFF
.,TRBJ2-7,TRBV10-3,CAISQGGDEQYF
.,TRBJ1-2,TRBV19,CASSRGPLNYGYTF
.,TRBJ2-5,TRBV6-1,CASSGKPGPRETQYF
.,TRBJ2-7,TRBV27,CAVGRSYEQYF
.,TRBJ2-7,TRBV5-1,CASSLGHQGGSDEQYF
.,TRBJ2-7,TRBV6-5,CASSYSSGRTVHEQYF
.,TRBJ2-5,TRBV5-4,CASSLVGSQETQYF
.,TRBJ2-5,TRBV7-2,CASSPRAGETQYF
.,TRBJ2-7,TRBV5-1,CASSLSFGAYEQYF
few,TRBJ2-7,TRBV7-9,CASSIAGGGEEQYF
.,TRBJ2-5,TRBV7-2,CASSLVGWGGQETQYF
.,TRBJ1-5,TRBV10-3,CAIGQGDQPQHF
once,TRBJ1-1,TRBV19,CASSPKHSGGTEAFF
.,TRBJ1-5,TRBV19,CASSSSGPLQSNQPQHF
few,TRBJ2-7,TRBV19,CASSPGRSSYEQYF
.,TRBJ2-3,TRBV7-2,CASSSPVGRRTDTQYF
.,TRBJ2-5,TRBV28,CASSSPGPSETQYF
once,TRBJ1-5,TRBV28,CAPGLEVGNQPQHF
many,TRBJ2-6,TRBV9,CASATDQANVLTF
few,TRBJ2-5,TRBV7-6,CASSSSALETQYF
.,TRBJ2-2,TRBV7-2,CASSQQQGGTGELFF
.,TRBJ2-1,TRBV5-4,CASSPTGTDYNEQFF
.,TRBJ2-3,TRBV9,CASSVIGSGSPTDTQYF
.,TRBJ1-1,TRBV7-8,CASSLTTGGNTEAFF
.,TRBJ1-4,TRBV28,CASSLAQGNEKLFF
once,TRBJ2-3,TRBV27,CASSSPQGFPTDTQYF
once,TRBJ1-4,TRBV4-2,CASSQGDGLGNEKLFF
.,TRBJ1-2,TRBV5-1,CASRWEVTVYGYTF
.,TRBJ1-5,TRBV6-6,CASRDRVDQPQHF
.,TRBJ1-4,TRBV2,CASRGTPYATNEKLFF
.,TRBJ1-1,TRBV2,CASREYRGYTEAFF
.,TRBJ2-3,TRBV5-1,CASSPPQGTGADTQYF
.,TRBJ2-3,TRBV13,CASSLRSGGISTDTQYF
few,TRBJ2-1,TRBV27,CASSSTSGTAYNEQFF
.,TRBJ1-1,TRBV29-1,CSVRMDTEAFF
.,TRBJ1-2,TRBV19,CASSSDMEYGYTF
.,TRBJ2-2,TRBV10-3,CAISGGLAGNTGELFF
.,TRBJ2-7,TRBV6-5,CASSYTAPGSYEQYF
.,TRBJ2-1,TRBV19,CASSMVRSSYNEQFF
.,TRBJ2-7,TRBV7-2,CASSLGQARSYEQYF
.,TRBJ2-7,TRBV2,CASGLVTYEQYF
.,TRBJ2-7,TRBV5-1,CASSYTIAGVGDEQYF
once,TRBJ2-6,TRBV5-1,CASSLFGGQRFTGANVLTF
.,TRBJ1-4,TRBV9,CASSVVPNEKLFF
once,TRBJ1-5,TRBV4-2,CASSQDVSEGQPQHF
.,TRBJ1-4,TRBV4-1,CASSTPGPVGEKLFF